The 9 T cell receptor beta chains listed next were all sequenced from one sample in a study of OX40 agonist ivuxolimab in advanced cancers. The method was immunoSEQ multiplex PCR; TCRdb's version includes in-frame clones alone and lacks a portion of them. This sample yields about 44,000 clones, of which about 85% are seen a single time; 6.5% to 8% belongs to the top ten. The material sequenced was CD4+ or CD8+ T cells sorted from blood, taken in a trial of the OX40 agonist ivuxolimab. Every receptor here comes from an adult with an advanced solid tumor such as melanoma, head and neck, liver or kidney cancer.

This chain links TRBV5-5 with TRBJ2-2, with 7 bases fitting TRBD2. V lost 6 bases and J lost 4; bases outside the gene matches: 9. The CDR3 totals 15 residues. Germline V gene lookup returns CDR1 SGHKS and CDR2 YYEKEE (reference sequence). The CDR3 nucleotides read TGTGCCAGCACCTGGGAGGGGTCGGGCACCGGGGAGCTGTTTTTT. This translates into CASTWEGSGTGELFF. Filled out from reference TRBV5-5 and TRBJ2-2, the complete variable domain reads DAGVTQSPTHLIKTRGQQVTLRCSPISGHKSVSWYQQVLGQGPQFIFQYYEKEERGRGNFPDRFSARQFPNYSSELNVNALLLGDSALYLCASTWEGSGTGELFFGEGSRLTVL.

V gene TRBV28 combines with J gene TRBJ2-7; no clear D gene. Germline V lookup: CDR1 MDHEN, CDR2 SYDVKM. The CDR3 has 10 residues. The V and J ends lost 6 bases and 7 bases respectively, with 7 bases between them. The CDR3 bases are TGTGCCAGCAGGAGAGGTGAGCAGTACTTC. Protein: CASRRGEQYF.

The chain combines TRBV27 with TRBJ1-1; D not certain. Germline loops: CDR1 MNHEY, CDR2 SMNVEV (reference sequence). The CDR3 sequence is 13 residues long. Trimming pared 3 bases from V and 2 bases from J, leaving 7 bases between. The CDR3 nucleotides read TGTGCCAGCAGTTTTTGGGGTAACACTGAAGCTTTCTTT. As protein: CASSFWGNTEAFF.

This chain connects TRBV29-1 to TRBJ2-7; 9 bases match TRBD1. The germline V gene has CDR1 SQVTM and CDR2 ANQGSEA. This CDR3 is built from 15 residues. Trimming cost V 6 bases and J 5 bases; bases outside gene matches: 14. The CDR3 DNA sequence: TGCAGCGTGGCCGAGACCTGGGACAGGGCCAACGAGCAGTACTTC. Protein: CSVAETWDRANEQYF.

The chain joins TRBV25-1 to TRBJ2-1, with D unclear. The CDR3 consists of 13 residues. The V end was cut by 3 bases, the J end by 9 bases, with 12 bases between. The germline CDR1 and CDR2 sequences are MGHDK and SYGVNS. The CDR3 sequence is CASSDRRESEQFF. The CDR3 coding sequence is TGTGCCAGCAGTGACCGGAGAGAGAGTGAGCAGTTCTTC.

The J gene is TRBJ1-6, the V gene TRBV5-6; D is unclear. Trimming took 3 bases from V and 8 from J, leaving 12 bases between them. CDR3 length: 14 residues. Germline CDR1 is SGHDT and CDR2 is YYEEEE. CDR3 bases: TGTGCCAGCAGCTATGCGGGTTTCCATTCACCCCTCCACTTT. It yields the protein CASSYAGFHSPLHF.

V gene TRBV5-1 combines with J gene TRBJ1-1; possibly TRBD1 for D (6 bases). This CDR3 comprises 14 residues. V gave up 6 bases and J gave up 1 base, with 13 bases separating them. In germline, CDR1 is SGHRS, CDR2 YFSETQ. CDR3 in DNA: TGCGCCAGCAAGGCGGGGACACCGAACACTGAAGCTTTCTTT. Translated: CASKAGTPNTEAFF.

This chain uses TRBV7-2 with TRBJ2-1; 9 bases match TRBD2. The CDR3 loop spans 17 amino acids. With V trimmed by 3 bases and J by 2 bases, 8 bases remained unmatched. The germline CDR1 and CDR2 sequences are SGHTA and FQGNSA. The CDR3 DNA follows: TGTGCCAGCAGCTTTGGCGGTAGCGGGAGTGCCTACAATGAGCAGTTCTTC. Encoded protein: CASSFGGSGSAYNEQFF.

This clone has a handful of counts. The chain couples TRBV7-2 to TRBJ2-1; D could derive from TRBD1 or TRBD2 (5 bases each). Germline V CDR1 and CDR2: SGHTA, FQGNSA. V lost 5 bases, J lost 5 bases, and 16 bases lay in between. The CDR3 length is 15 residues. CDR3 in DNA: TGTGCCAGCAGCCCCCGTGGGGGAGCGGACAATGAGCAGTTCTTC. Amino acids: CASSPRGGADNEQFF.